A single sample is the source of the 24 T cell receptor beta chains below, sequenced in a study of T cells in Graves' hyperthyroidism and ophthalmopathy. Amplification of TCR beta CDR3 regions was performed using RNA transcripts as template. HTBI primers were employed in a first-round RT-PCR of the TCR CDR3. TCRdb called the multiplex PCR reads again in MiXCR, with one record for every CDR3 protein. The sample has 250,000 or so distinct CDR3 sequences; roughly 15% are singletons. The sequencing input was blood. These receptors were collected from a woman in her forties or fifties with Graves' hyperthyroidism that later progressed to Graves' ophthalmopathy.

The genes are TRBV4-1 and TRBJ2-7, with TRBD2 identical over 11 bases. Germline V gives CDR1 MGHRA, CDR2 YSYEKL. This CDR3 region has 16 residues. V trimming: 4 bases; J trimming: 3 bases; junction bases outside the gene matches: 8. In DNA form, the CDR3 reads TGCGCCAGCAGCCTGACGGGACTAGCGGATAGCTACGAGCAGTACTTC. Amino acids: CASSLTGLADSYEQYF.

This clonotype was observed a few times. The V and J genes are TRBV7-9 and TRBJ2-1; 8 nucleotides agree with TRBD1. The CDR3 extends over 13 amino acids. Germline CDR1 is SEHNR and CDR2 is FQNEAQ (reference sequence). Germline trimming cut 5 bases from V and 15 bases from J; bases unmatched to any gene: 12. CDR3 bases: TGTGCCAGCAGCAAAGGGGACAGGAATCTTGGGTTCTTC. As protein: CASSKGDRNLGFF.

This clonotype turned up a few times. V is TRBV19 and J is TRBJ1-4; possible D gene TRBD1, 6 bases. Trimming shortened V by 10 bases and J by 7 bases, and 16 bases separated the two germline ends. Germline values: CDR1 LNHDA, CDR2 SQIVND (reference sequence). The CDR3 spans 13 residues. CDR3: CATSQGSIEKLFF. The CDR3, as DNA: TGTGCCACCTCACAGGGATCGATTGAAAAACTGTTTTTT.

The chain is built from TRBV24-1 and TRBJ1-5; D gene uncertain. CDR3 size: 15 residues. The V gene's germline CDR1 is KGHDR and CDR2 SFDVKD. Trimming cost V 0 bases and J 5 bases, with 10 bases left between them. The CDR3, as DNA: TGTGCCACCAGTGATTTGAAAAACCCGGATCAGCCCCAGCATTTT. Protein product: CATSDLKNPDQPQHF.

This chain links TRBV3-1 with TRBJ2-7; unclear D gene. The CDR3 has 14 amino acids. The V end lost 3 bases, the J end lost 0 bases, and 9 bases lay between the germline ends. CDR1 and CDR2 (germline): LGHDT, YNNKEL (reference sequence). The CDR3 spells CASSHLDTSYEQYF. In DNA form, the CDR3 reads TGTGCCAGCAGCCACCTTGACACCTCCTACGAGCAGTACTTC.

Ten or more counts support this clonotype. This chain uses TRBV28 with TRBJ2-2, with D unclear. Germline V CDR1 and CDR2: MDHEN, SYDVKM. The CDR3 is 12 amino acids. V shed 10 bases and J shed 1 base, with 7 bases lying between them. CDR3: CATDKNTGELFF. The CDR3, as DNA: TGTGCCACCGATAAGAACACCGGGGAGCTGTTTTTT. Full variable domain (missing parts from reference TRBV28 and TRBJ2-2): DVKVTQSSRYLVKRTGEKVFLECVQDMDHENMFWYRQDPGLGLRLIYFSYDVKMKEKGDIPEGYSVSREKKERFSLILESASTNQTSMYLCATDKNTGELFFGEGSRLTVL.

In this sample, this clonotype turned up many times. The rearrangement joins TRBV6-5 to TRBJ2-7; 8 positions match TRBD2. Germline V CDR1 and CDR2: MNHEY, SVGAGI. V dropped 0 bases and J dropped 6; count of bases not matched to a gene: 10. The CDR3 is 16 amino acids. The CDR3 DNA reads TGTGCCAGCAGTTACTCTTTTGGGGGAACTAGCGGCGAGCAGTACTTC. This gives the protein CASSYSFGGTSGEQYF.

The chain combines TRBV20-1 with TRBJ2-7, with D possibly being TRBD1 (6 bases). V shed 3 bases and J shed 2 bases, with 14 bases lying between them. CDR3 length equals 14 residues. The germline V gene has CDR1 DFQATT and CDR2 SNEGSKA (reference sequence). The CDR3 DNA reads as TGCAGTGCTAGGGCGTGGGGGCAGACCTACGAGCAGTACTTC. Protein product: CSARAWGQTYEQYF.

This clonotype showed up just a few times. This sequence joins TRBV11-2 and TRBJ1-5; D not resolved. The CDR3 has 13 residues. Between the trimmed V and J ends, which lost 0 bases and 4 bases, there was a span of 4 bases. Germline-derived CDR1 and CDR2 are SGHAT and FQNNGV. The CDR3 nucleotides are TGTGCCAGCAGCTTAGAGGAAAATCAGCCCCAGCATTTT. As protein: CASSLEENQPQHF.

The sample holds many counts of this clonotype. The chain joins TRBV6-1 to TRBJ2-1; tentative D call: TRBD2 (6 bases). V shed 0 bases and J shed 14 bases, with 11 bases lying between them. This CDR3 comprises 12 residues. Germline loops: CDR1 MNHNS, CDR2 SASEGT. For the CDR3, the DNA is TGTGCCAGCAGTGAAGCGGAGGGGCGTGAGTTCTTC. Translating gives CASSEAEGREFF.

This clonotype was seen repeatedly, ten times or more. The chain is built from TRBV18 and TRBJ1-5; TRBD1 matches 9 bases. The CDR3 loop spans 17 amino acids. The trim removed 6 bases at V and 0 bases at J, leaving 9 bases unmatched. Germline CDR1 KGHSH, CDR2 LQKENI. This CDR3 reads CASSRTGGEYSNQPQHF. Here the CDR3 DNA reads TGTGCCAGCTCGCGCACAGGGGGCGAATATAGCAATCAGCCCCAGCATTTT. Full variable domain (outside the CDR3, taken from reference TRBV18 and TRBJ1-5): NAGVMQNPRHLVRRRGQEARLRCSPMKGHSHVYWYRQLPEEGLKFMVYLQKENIIDESGMPKERFSAEFPKEGPSILRIQQVVRGDSAAYFCASSRTGGEYSNQPQHFGDGTRLSIL.

This clonotype was seen many times. The chain has TRBV28 and TRBJ2-4; tentatively, D is TRBD2 (7 bases). The germline gives CDR1 MDHEN, CDR2 SYDVKM. This CDR3 contains 15 residues. Deletions cut 4 bases from V and 6 bases from J, with 16 bases between. CDR3 bases: TGTGCCAGCAGTTCAGCACAGGGACTACGAAACATTCAGTACTTC. Amino acid sequence: CASSSAQGLRNIQYF.

This clonotype was observed at least ten times. This chain uses TRBV28 with TRBJ2-5; D not certain. The CDR3 is 16 amino acids. Germline values: CDR1 MDHEN, CDR2 SYDVKM. V was shortened by 5 bases and J by 5 bases, with 21 bases between the two germline ends. For the CDR3, the DNA is TGTGCCAGCAGTAATATAGGACCTCTTACCGGGGAGACCCAGTACTTC. Amino acids: CASSNIGPLTGETQYF.

The sample holds a few counts of this clonotype. This chain uses TRBV11-2 with TRBJ1-1, with TRBD1 matching over 7 bases. CDR3 size: 16 residues. Germline values: CDR1 SGHAT, CDR2 FQNNGV. Unmatched junction bases numbered 17, after V lost 4 bases and J lost 9 bases. In DNA, the CDR3 is TGTGCCAGCAGCTCTTCATGGGTCCGGGACAGCCGTCAAGCTTTCTTT. Amino acid sequence: CASSSSWVRDSRQAFF.

This sequence joins TRBV6-1 and TRBJ2-7; TRBD1 or TRBD2 may be the D gene (7 bases each). V was trimmed by 3 bases and J by 5 bases, leaving 14 bases between them. CDR1 is MNHNS and CDR2 is SASEGT in the germline V gene. The CDR3 totals 14 residues. DNA for the CDR3: TGTGCCAGCAGTGACCAGGGGGGGAGTAACGAGCAGTACTTC. Translation: CASSDQGGSNEQYF.

The table lists this clonotype with many counts. The chain combines TRBV11-3 with TRBJ2-5, with TRBD2 matching over 7 bases. Germline V gene data show CDR1 as SGHNT and CDR2 as YENEEA. The CDR3 spans 15 residues. The V gene end was trimmed by 2 bases and the J gene end by 7 bases; junction bases not matched to a gene: 10. The CDR3 DNA reads as TGTGCCAGCAGCTTATCGAGCGGGGTCCTAGCGACCCAGTACTTC. Amino acids: CASSLSSGVLATQYF.

This clonotype was seen many times. CDR3 coding DNA: TGCAGTGGCCGGGAGGGCAATGAGCAGTTCTTC. Its protein product is CSGREGNEQFF. The chain carries TRBV20-1 and TRBJ2-1, with TRBD2 identical over 8 bases. The CDR3 covers 11 residues. Germline V gives CDR1 DFQATT, CDR2 SNEGSKA (reference sequence). V trimming: 7 bases; J trimming: 6 bases; junction bases outside the gene matches: 2.

V usage is TRBV6-1 and J usage is TRBJ2-1; 12 bases match TRBD2. CDR1 is MNHNS, CDR2 SASEGT, per germline. The V and J ends lost 6 bases and 2 bases, in that order; junction bases with no gene match: 2. This CDR3 is built from 15 residues. CDR3 sequence reads: CASSPSGGAYNEQFF. CDR3 coding DNA: TGTGCCAGCAGCCCTAGCGGGGGGGCCTACAATGAGCAGTTCTTC.

This clonotype was observed many times. The chain is built from TRBV20-1 and TRBJ2-4; 13 nucleotides agree with TRBD2. Germline V gives CDR1 DFQATT, CDR2 SNEGSKA (reference sequence). This CDR3 spans 19 amino acids. V gave up 3 bases and J gave up 0 bases; unmatched junction bases: 11. The CDR3 here is CSASGLAGARNVAKNIQYF. The CDR3 nucleotides read TGCAGTGCTAGCGGACTAGCGGGAGCACGGAATGTAGCCAAAAACATTCAGTACTTC.

This sequence joins TRBV10-2 and TRBJ1-3; D call uncertain. This CDR3 is built from 14 residues. The V end was cut by 7 bases, the J end by 1 base, with 11 bases between. CDR1 and CDR2 from the germline V gene are WSHSY and SAAADI. The CDR3 loop reads CASKSVLSGNTIYF. As DNA, the CDR3 is TGCGCCAGCAAATCGGTCCTATCTGGAAACACCATATATTTT.

This clonotype was counted at least ten times. The chain joins TRBV20-1 to TRBJ2-3; possibly TRBD1 for D (6 bases). V lost 3 bases and J lost 4, with 20 bases in between. The V gene's germline CDR1 is DFQATT and CDR2 SNEGSKA (reference sequence). The CDR3 is 16 residues long. CDR3 in DNA: TGCAGTGCTAGTGTAGACGAAGGGGGTAGCCCAGATACGCAGTATTTT. Amino acids: CSASVDEGGSPDTQYF.

The sample holds a few counts of this clonotype. This CDR3 reads CSASPTGVPYEQYF. The CDR3 nucleotides read TGCAGTGCTAGTCCGACAGGAGTCCCCTACGAGCAGTACTTC. The genes are TRBV20-1 and TRBJ2-7, with D perhaps TRBD1 (6 bases). CDR3 length equals 14 residues. Trimming took off 3 bases at V and 2 bases at J, with 14 bases between the two ends. Germline V CDR1 and CDR2: DFQATT, SNEGSKA (reference sequence).

This clonotype showed up many times. The CDR3 loop reads CASSSRQGDDEQYF. The CDR3 coding sequence is TGTGCCAGCAGTTCGAGACAGGGGGACGACGAGCAGTACTTC. The chain carries TRBV2 and TRBJ2-7; 9 nucleotides align to TRBD1. CDR1 SNHLY and CDR2 FYNNEI come from the germline V gene. This CDR3 has 14 amino acids. V lost 5 bases and J lost 5; bases outside the gene matches: 7.

This clonotype was seen repeatedly, ten times or more. V usage is TRBV20-1 and J usage is TRBJ2-7, with 11 nucleotides matching TRBD1. The CDR3 contains 14 residues. Germline trimming cut 8 bases from V and 2 bases from J; bases unmatched to any gene: 8. Germline V gene data show CDR1 as DFQATT and CDR2 as SNEGSKA (reference sequence). For the CDR3, the DNA is TGCAGTCTGTCCCCGGGACAGGGGGCCTACGAGCAGTACTTC. It translates to CSLSPGQGAYEQYF.